The present T cell receptor (gamma chain) was sequenced within a study of Vδ1+ human thymocytes. Germline values: CDR1 GITISATS, CDR2 ISYDGTV (reference sequence). The length of the CDR3 is 17 residues. V lost 0 bases to trimming and J lost 5 bases; unmatched junction nucleotides: 4. RNA was extracted from the cells and then reverse transcribed. Pooled V-gene forward primers with one constant-region reverse primer generated the CDR3 amplicons by multiplex PCR. TCRdb fed the multiplex PCR reads into CATT to redo clone calling. The sample carries 25,000 to 30,000 gamma-chain clones, around 20% recorded once. Alphabeta T cells were depleted, then CD3+ Vdelta1+ Vdelta2- thymocytes were FACS-sorted. In the case of this clone: Its antigen is as yet unknown. Other DNA sequences in the sample encode the same CDR3.

Overall study results and limits: Thymic delta-chain repertoires held 20% to 25% Vdelta2 sequences and few Vdelta3, despite high sort purity. TRD repertoires were essentially private, unlike widely shared TRG clonotypes. Thymic TRG and TRD repertoires appeared highly polyclonal.

Source material: Vdelta1+ gamma-delta thymocytes from the thymus. This sample's subset: FACS-sorted CD3+ TCRalphabeta- TCRVdelta1+ TCRVdelta2- thymocytes. The receptor's source is a boy younger than two who had congenital heart surgery. The chain carries TRGV9 and TRGJP. Here the CDR3 DNA reads TGTGCCTTGTGGGAGGTGCAGGAAGAGTTGGGCAAAAAAATCAAGGTATTT. It codes for CALWEVQEELGKKIKVF.